This T cell receptor beta chain comes out of a study of human T cells and chemical hapten exposure. Turning to the study itself: The study patch tested 0.01% DPC on the upper back and read results at 6 days. Per-sample TCR yields varied mainly from small pooled library volume differences.

CDR1 and CDR2 from the germline V gene are MNHEY and SVGEGT. V lost 6 bases, J lost 6 bases, and 13 bases stayed unmatched. The CDR3 has 16 residues. Study-level results: Expanded TCRs produced significantly more large CDR3 similarity clusters than controls did.

In this sample, this clonotype turned up a few times. Its antigen is unidentified. TCRdb re-analysed the RACE reads in MiXCR, keeping a single row per CDR3 protein. Of under 100,000 distinct CDR3 sequences in the sample, 8.5% to 9% were seen once. Stated time point: pre-sensitization, week 0. Stated treatment: therapeutic diphenylcyclopropenone sensitization with weekly scalp DPC. The receptor comes from a man in his forties with alopecia areata. Some clones in this sample may be carry-over from other donors' samples. The chain combines TRBV6-2 or TRBV6-3 with TRBJ2-7; 11 nucleotides line up with TRBD2. The starting material was whole blood, obtained in connection with sensitization to the hapten diphenylcyclopropenone (DPC). The CDR3 here is CASRLGTSGFSSEQYV. The CDR3, as DNA: TGTGCCAGCAGACTCGGGACTAGCGGTTTTTCGTCCGAGCAGTACGTC.